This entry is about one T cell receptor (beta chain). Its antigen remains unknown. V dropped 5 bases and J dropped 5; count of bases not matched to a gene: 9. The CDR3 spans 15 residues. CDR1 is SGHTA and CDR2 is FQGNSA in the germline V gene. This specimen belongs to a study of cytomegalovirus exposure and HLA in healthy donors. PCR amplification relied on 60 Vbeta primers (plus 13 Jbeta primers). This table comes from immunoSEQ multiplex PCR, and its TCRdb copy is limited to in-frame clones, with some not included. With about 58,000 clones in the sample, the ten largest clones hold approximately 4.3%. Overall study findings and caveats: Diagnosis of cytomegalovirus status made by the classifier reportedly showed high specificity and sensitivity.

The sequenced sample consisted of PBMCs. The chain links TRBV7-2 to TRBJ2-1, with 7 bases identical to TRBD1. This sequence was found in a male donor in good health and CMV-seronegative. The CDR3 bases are TGTGCCAGCAGCCGAGGGGGCCCGAGCGACAATGAGCAGTTCTTC. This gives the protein CASSRGGPSDNEQFF. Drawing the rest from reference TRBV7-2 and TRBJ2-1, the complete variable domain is GAGVSQSPSNKVTEKGKDVELRCDPISGHTALYWYRQSLGQGLEFLIYFQGNSAPDKSGLPSDRFSAERTGGSVSTLTIQRTQQEDSAVYLCASSRGGPSDNEQFFGPGTRLTVL.